This T cell receptor beta chain was recorded in a study of siplizumab effects on memory and regulatory T cells. The germline V gene has CDR1 SGHVS and CDR2 FNYEAQ. This CDR3 spans 15 amino acids. Trimming took 7 bases from V and 4 from J; bases not matched to a gene: 9. Worth noting for this clone: Its target is not known.

Study-wide points: Naive T cells appeared more diverse than memory cells and seemed to be major alloresponse contributors.

Every sample had some 100,000 of its TCR templates assayed. Sequencing used immunoSEQ multiplex PCR; TCRdb keeps in-frame clones, though not all of them. This sample has some 97,000 clones, with 90% to 95% found just once. The TCR sequence derives from a human donor in good health. The specimen was Tregs sorted from blood. The chain couples TRBV7-6 to TRBJ2-3, with 9 bases lining up with TRBD1. This chain's CDR3 is CASTTGQGDADTQYF. The CDR3 region has the DNA TGTGCCAGCACAACGGGACAGGGAGACGCAGATACGCAGTATTTT.